This T cell receptor (beta chain) was sequenced in a study of T cells in Graves' hyperthyroidism and ophthalmopathy (dated by TCRdb to the late 2010s). Notes on the research overall: Peripheral blood samples were taken at the time of initial diagnosis, prior to any treatment. To identify TCR V-J signatures that set the groups apart, the researchers used a discovery cohort of 90 to 100 patients, made up of 43 with Graves' ophthalmopathy and some 60 with stable Graves' hyperthyroidism. An independent validation cohort of under 20 hyperthyroidism patients and about 15 patients who later progressed to ophthalmopathy tested prospective prediction of ophthalmopathy. For training and testing, the 100 or so patients in the discovery cohort were randomly divided in a 7:3 ratio. The study also compared thyroid tissue and blood T-cell repertoires from five or six Graves' hyperthyroidism patients. Once sampling was done, hyperthyroidism patients were given methimazole at a starting dose of 30 mg daily, whereas ophthalmopathy patients were given high-dose intravenous methylprednisolone. According to the paper, TCR Vbeta CDR3 sequencing was carried out on 120 to 150 peripheral blood samples, which came from more than 40 ophthalmopathy, under 80 hyperthyroidism and some 17 progressor patients.

Moderately to severely active disease, a Clinical Activity Score of at least 3, a NOSPECS grade of at least 4, and a duration under 3 months were present in ophthalmopathy patients. Exclusion was applied to patients with uncontrolled infections, other autoimmune diseases, pregnancy or lactation. Diagnoses were based on clinical symptoms, serum thyroxine and TRAb, thyroid ultrasound and orbital computed tomography. PBMCs were isolated from 7.5 to 10 ml of fresh peripheral blood by Ficoll-Paque density gradient centrifugation. Total RNA was extracted using Trizol reagent, and RNA quality was assessed on an Agilent 2100 Bioanalyzer. What the research found in general, with its limitations: Sample size was not statistically predetermined, and blinding of investigators to group allocation was not performed. In validation, the model predicted progression to ophthalmopathy with approximately 71% sensitivity and approximately 74% specificity, a median of about six months before onset. Most expanded thyroid clonotypes (frequency above 0.001) were also detected in blood, suggesting blood repertoires may reflect thyroid immune responses. In cross-validation, a model built on a 13 V-J signature told ophthalmopathy apart from stable hyperthyroidism with 85% to 90% sensitivity and roughly 82% specificity, and in testing the same model reached 80%/75%.

V was cut back by 5 bases and J by 0 bases, leaving a gap of 11 bases between them. As encoded in the germline V gene, CDR1 is SGHRS while CDR2 is YFSETQ. The CDR3, cysteine through phenylalanine, is 14 amino acids long. Only the CDR3 region is kept as DNA, spanning 42 bases read in frame from base 1. Amplification of TCR beta CDR3 regions was carried out from RNA transcripts. For the first round of RT-PCR on the TCR CDR3, the HTBI primer set was used together with the Qiagen OneStep RT-PCR kit. The libraries were constructed in a second round of multiplex PCR and then size-selected and purified. Sequencing of the libraries was done on an Illumina HiSeq2000 using paired-end 100 bp reads. In the authors' own workflow: SOAPnuke was used to process the raw data, throwing out any read that contained adapters or uncalled bases, had a mean Phred below 15, or lacked an exact constant-primer or identifier match. COPE v1.2.5 was used to merge the high-quality paired reads, and each unique nucleotide sequence was defined as a clonotype. MiTCR v1.1 was used to align the clonotypes against IMGT TRBV, TRBD and TRBJ reference segments. The analysis was restricted to V-J combinations with a frequency above 0.0001, which together covered roughly 99% of the repertoires. A TCS score was defined as the ratio between F50 (clonal expansion) and ExV (chaos), using BLOSUM62-based TCRdist between CDR3 peptides within each V-J. Welch's t-statistics and random forest reduced fewer than 550 V-J features to 10 to 15, which were used in a naive Bayes classifier (R e1071). TCRdb cleaned the public reads at Q25 with fastp, built clones with MiXCR and kept in-frame beta chains. Rows merge per CDR3 protein into single entries with the most common DNA and genes. None of the V and J calls come from the authors' own analysis; TCRdb made them. Across this sample there are 250,000 to 400,000 distinct CDR3 sequences, with roughly an eighth seen only once. The top ten clones comprise 30% to 40% of the sample.

This clonotype was seen a handful of times. Its antigen is not yet known. No base qualities exist here, and no much larger clone lies one base off it. The rearrangement combines TRBV5-1 with TRBJ2-5; a weak D assignment points to TRBD2 (6 bases agree). This TCR came from a woman aged 40 to 49 with Graves' ophthalmopathy. Sequences were obtained from blood. The CDR3 reads as follows: CASRPWGDQETQYF. The nucleotides are TGCGCCAGCAGACCCTGGGGGGACCAAGAGACCCAGTACTTC.